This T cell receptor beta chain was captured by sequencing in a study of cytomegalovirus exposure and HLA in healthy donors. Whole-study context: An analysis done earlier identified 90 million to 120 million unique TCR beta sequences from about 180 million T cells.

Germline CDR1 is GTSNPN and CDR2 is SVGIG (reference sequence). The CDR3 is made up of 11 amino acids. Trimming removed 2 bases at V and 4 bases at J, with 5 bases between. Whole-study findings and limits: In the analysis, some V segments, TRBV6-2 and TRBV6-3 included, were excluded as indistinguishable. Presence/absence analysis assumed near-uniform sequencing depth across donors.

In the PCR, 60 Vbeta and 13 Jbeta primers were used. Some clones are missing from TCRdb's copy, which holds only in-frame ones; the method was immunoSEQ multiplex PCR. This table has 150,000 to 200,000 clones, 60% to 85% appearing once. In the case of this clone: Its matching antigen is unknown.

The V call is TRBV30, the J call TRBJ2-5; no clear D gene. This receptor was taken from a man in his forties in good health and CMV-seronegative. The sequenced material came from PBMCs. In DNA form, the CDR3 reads TGTGCCTGGAGTCTAGGAGAGACCCAGTACTTC. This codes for CAWSLGETQYF. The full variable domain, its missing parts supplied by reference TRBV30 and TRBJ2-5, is SQTIHQWPATLVQPVGSPLSLECTVEGTSNPNLYWYRQAAGRGLQLLFYSVGIGQISSEVPQNLSASRPQDRQFILSSKKLLLSDSGFYLCAWSLGETQYFGPGTRLLVL.